The rows below give T cell receptor beta chains drawn from one sample of a study of cytomegalovirus exposure and HLA in healthy donors. Clones were sequenced by immunoSEQ multiplex PCR, and TCRdb holds only the in-frame ones, with some missing. The sample contains just over 150,000 clones, approximately 86% of which appear only once. Material: PBMCs. The source is a woman between 18 and 30 years old in good health and CMV-seronegative. Each CDR3 is given with its conserved first and last residue. A D gene is named only where the DNA matches it firmly. Rows give clone size only sometimes, using once, few, many, or a class for an expanded clone.

TRBD1	-	TRBV5-4	TRBJ1-4	CASSWDRGEKLFF	TGTGCCAGCAGCTGGGACAGGGGTGAAAAACTGTTTTTT
TRBD2	-	TRBV4-2	TRBJ2-3	CASSQVPSGRTDTQYF	TGTGCCAGCAGCCAAGTCCCTAGCGGACGCACAGATACGCAGTATTTT
-	few	TRBV30	TRBJ1-4	CAWSWGGTNEKLFF	TGTGCCTGGAGTTGGGGGGGGACTAATGAAAAACTGTTTTTT
-	few	TRBV5-1	TRBJ1-2	CASSWGDGYTF	TGCGCCAGCAGCTGGGGGGATGGCTACACCTTC
-	-	TRBV27	TRBJ1-2	CASSLGRNDRNYGYTF	TGTGCCAGCAGTTTGGGCAGAAACGATAGAAACTATGGCTACACCTTC
-	few	TRBV7-9	TRBJ1-1	CASSLAGDTEAFF	TGTGCCAGCAGCTTAGCCGGGGACACTGAAGCTTTCTTT
-	-	TRBV6-1	TRBJ1-1	CASSVLGLLRINNTEAFF	TGTGCCAGCAGTGTTTTGGGCCTCCTTCGTATAAATAACACTGAAGCTTTCTTT
-	-	TRBV4-2	TRBJ1-5	CASSQEQTGSSNQPQHF	TGTGCCAGCAGCCAAGAGCAAACAGGGAGCAGCAATCAGCCCCAGCATTTT
-	-	TRBV6-1	TRBJ2-3	CASSEGNVGGGTDTQYF	TGTGCCAGCAGTGAGGGGAATGTAGGGGGGGGCACAGATACGCAGTATTTT
TRBD1	-	TRBV5-1	TRBJ2-5	CASSFEGARETQYF	TGCGCCAGCAGCTTCGAGGGGGCGCGGGAGACCCAGTACTTC
TRBD1	-	TRBV5-1	TRBJ2-1	CASSLARDRGLGTYNEQFF	TGCGCCAGCAGCTTGGCTCGGGACAGGGGGCTGGGGACCTACAATGAGCAGTTCTTC
-	-	TRBV19	TRBJ1-1	CASIEAGKGYTEAFF	TGTGCCAGTATAGAGGCAGGGAAAGGGTACACTGAAGCTTTCTTT
-	-	TRBV7-9	TRBJ2-2	CASSPPGTGELFF	TGTGCCAGCAGCCCGCCGGGCACCGGGGAGCTGTTTTTT
-	-	TRBV27	TRBJ2-5	CASSPGIEETQYF	TGTGCCAGCAGCCCAGGAATAGAAGAGACCCAGTACTTC
TRBD1	-	TRBV10-1	TRBJ1-3	CASSNYRGEGNTIYF	TGCGCCAGCAGCAATTACAGGGGTGAAGGAAACACCATATATTTT
-	-	TRBV7-9	TRBJ2-3	CASSLFGSGDTQYF	TGTGCCAGCAGCTTATTCGGGAGTGGGGATACGCAGTATTTT
TRBD2	once	TRBV29-1	TRBJ2-1	CSVSGTSRSSYNEQFF	TGCAGCGTTTCCGGGACTAGCAGGAGCTCCTACAATGAGCAGTTCTTC
-	-	TRBV7-3	TRBJ2-2	CASSLGWGETGELFF	TGTGCCAGCAGCTTAGGGTGGGGAGAAACCGGGGAGCTGTTTTTT
-	-	TRBV19	TRBJ1-5	CASDSGQPQHF	TGTGCCAGCGATTCAGGCCAGCCCCAGCATTTT
TRBD1	-	TRBV11-2	TRBJ2-7	CASSWGTGATYEQYF	TGTGCCAGCAGCTGGGGGACAGGAGCAACCTACGAGCAGTACTTC
TRBD1	-	TRBV19	TRBJ2-7	CASSRDSQTYEQYF	TGTGCCAGTAGCCGGGACAGCCAAACCTACGAGCAGTACTTC
TRBD1	once	TRBV11-2	TRBJ1-1	CASSIQTGAMNTEAFF	TGTGCCAGCAGCATCCAGACAGGGGCAATGAACACTGAAGCTTTCTTT
-	-	TRBV7-6	TRBJ2-5	CASSLDAEQETQYF	TGTGCCAGCAGCTTAGACGCTGAGCAAGAGACCCAGTACTTC
TRBD1	once	TRBV28	TRBJ1-1	CASSLRDRDTEAFF	TGTGCCAGCAGTTTACGGGACAGGGATACTGAAGCTTTCTTT
TRBD1	-	TRBV30	TRBJ1-1	CAWGRQGGTEAFF	TGTGCCTGGGGTAGACAGGGCGGCACTGAAGCTTTCTTT
-	few	TRBV29-1	TRBJ1-1	CSVGTREAFF	TGCAGCGTTGGTACACGAGAAGCTTTCTTT
TRBD2	-	TRBV28	TRBJ2-7	CASSHGTSPYEQYF	TGTGCCAGCAGTCACGGGACTAGCCCCTACGAGCAGTACTTC
-	-	TRBV28	TRBJ2-3	CASSILPTDTQYF	TGTGCCAGCAGTATCCTTCCCACAGATACGCAGTATTTT
TRBD1	-	TRBV13	TRBJ2-7	CASSLAGTGDEQYF	TGTGCCAGCAGCTTAGCCGGGACAGGGGACGAGCAGTACTTC
TRBD1	-	TRBV5-4	TRBJ2-1	CASSSGQGSFNEQFF	TGTGCCAGCAGCTCAGGACAGGGGAGTTTCAATGAGCAGTTCTTC
-	-	TRBV28	TRBJ1-2	CASSSEWEGPANYGYTF	TGTGCCAGCAGTTCCGAATGGGAGGGGCCTGCTAACTATGGCTACACCTTC
TRBD1	-	TRBV7-9	TRBJ1-2	CASSRIRQGAYGNYGYTF	TGTGCCAGCAGCCGAATTAGGCAGGGGGCTTATGGGAACTATGGCTACACCTTC
TRBD1	-	TRBV4-1	TRBJ2-6	CASSLTPPSRTGSSGANVLTF	TGCGCCAGCAGCCTCACCCCGCCTTCCCGGACAGGCTCCTCTGGGGCCAACGTCCTGACTTTC
-	-	TRBV7-2	TRBJ2-5	CASTLGGPGETQYF	TGTGCCAGCACTCTAGGGGGACCAGGGGAGACCCAGTACTTC
TRBD1	-	TRBV2	TRBJ2-5	CARTTGEETQYF	TGTGCCAGAACGACAGGGGAAGAGACCCAGTACTTC
TRBD2	-	TRBV2	TRBJ2-7	CASRKGLAGTYEQYF	TGTGCCAGCCGAAAAGGGCTAGCGGGCACCTACGAGCAGTACTTC
-	-	TRBV27	TRBJ2-6	CASSPTIGAYSGANVLTF	TGTGCCAGCAGTCCGACCATAGGGGCCTACTCTGGGGCCAACGTCCTGACTTTC
-	-	TRBV4-2	TRBJ2-5	CASSQDSIGYEETQYF	TGTGCCAGCAGCCAAGATAGCATCGGCTATGAAGAGACCCAGTACTTC
-	-	TRBV5-6	TRBJ2-3	CASKPQRGDTQYF	TGTGCCAGCAAACCACAACGGGGAGATACGCAGTATTTT
TRBD1	-	TRBV28	TRBJ2-3	CASSWDRASTDTQYF	TGTGCCAGCAGTTGGGACAGGGCGAGCACAGATACGCAGTATTTT
-	-	TRBV9	TRBJ2-7	CASSVDQGLGYEQYF	TGTGCCAGCAGCGTAGATCAGGGTCTGGGCTACGAGCAGTACTTC
-	once	TRBV27	TRBJ2-3	CASSPEGVSTDTQYF	TGTGCCAGCAGTCCCGAGGGGGTTAGCACAGATACGCAGTATTTT
-	-	TRBV6-1	TRBJ2-3	CASSESGGGSPDTQYF	TGTGCCAGCAGTGAATCTGGGGGGGGCTCCCCAGATACGCAGTATTTT
TRBD2	once	TRBV10-1	TRBJ2-3	CASSGSAGASTDTQYF	TGCGCCAGCAGTGGGTCAGCGGGAGCTAGCACAGATACGCAGTATTTT
-	-	TRBV9	TRBJ1-3	CASSVRGSSGNTIYF	TGTGCCAGCAGCGTAAGGGGCAGCTCTGGAAACACCATATATTTT
-	-	TRBV12-5	TRBJ2-1	CASGLPNRTPSSYNEQFF	TGTGCTAGTGGTTTGCCCAATCGGACTCCAAGCTCCTACAATGAGCAGTTCTTC
TRBD1	-	TRBV10-3	TRBJ1-1	CATNRGRESLTEAFF	TGTGCCACTAACAGGGGACGAGAATCGTTGACTGAAGCTTTCTTT
-	-	TRBV28	TRBJ2-7	CASSFTPTYEQYF	TGTGCCAGCAGTTTCACCCCCACCTACGAGCAGTACTTC
-	once	TRBV28	TRBJ1-1	CASSLEGENTEAFF	TGTGCCAGCAGTTTAGAGGGTGAGAACACTGAAGCTTTCTTT
TRBD1	-	TRBV5-1	TRBJ1-2	CASSFQGEANYGYTF	TGCGCCAGCAGCTTTCAGGGGGAAGCTAACTATGGCTACACCTTC
-	-	TRBV6-5	TRBJ2-1	CASSHIRHEQFF	TGTGCCAGCAGCCACATACGCCATGAGCAGTTCTTC
TRBD1	once	TRBV28	TRBJ1-2	CASSVGQGDGYTF	TGTGCCAGCAGTGTAGGACAGGGGGACGGCTACACCTTC
TRBD1	-	TRBV19	TRBJ1-2	CASRVQGDVYGYTF	TGTGCCAGTAGAGTACAGGGGGATGTCTATGGCTACACCTTC
TRBD2	-	TRBV7-8	TRBJ2-5	CASSLRRLAVQETQYF	TGTGCCAGCAGCCTACGAAGACTAGCGGTACAAGAGACCCAGTACTTC
-	-	TRBV27	TRBJ2-2	CASRFTGTGELFF	TGTGCCAGCAGATTTACAGGGACCGGGGAGCTGTTTTTT
-	once	TRBV7-9	TRBJ2-3	CASSFTLDTQYF	TGTGCCAGCAGCTTTACTTTAGATACGCAGTATTTT